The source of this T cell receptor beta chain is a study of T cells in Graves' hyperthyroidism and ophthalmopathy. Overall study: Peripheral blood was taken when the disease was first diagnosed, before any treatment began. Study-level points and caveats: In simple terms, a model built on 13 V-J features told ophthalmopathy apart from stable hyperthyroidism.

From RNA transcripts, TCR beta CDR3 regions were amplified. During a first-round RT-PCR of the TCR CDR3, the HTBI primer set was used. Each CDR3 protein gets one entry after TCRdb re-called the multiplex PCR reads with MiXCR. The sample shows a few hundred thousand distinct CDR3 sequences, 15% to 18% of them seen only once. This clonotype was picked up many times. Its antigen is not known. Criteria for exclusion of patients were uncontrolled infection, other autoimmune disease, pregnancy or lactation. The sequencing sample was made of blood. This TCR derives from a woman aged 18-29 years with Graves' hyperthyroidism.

CDR3 protein: CASSLAGVYNEQFF. CDR3 DNA sequence: TGTGCCAGCTCTCTAGCGGGAGTCTACAATGAGCAGTTCTTC. The V call is TRBV27, the J call TRBJ2-1; TRBD2 matches at 10 bases. The CDR3 runs to 14 residues. J gave up 3 bases and V 8 bases, and 4 bases lay outside the gene matches. The germline CDR1 and CDR2 sequences are MNHEY and SMNVEV (reference sequence).